This T cell receptor beta chain was sequenced for a study of T cells in Graves' hyperthyroidism and ophthalmopathy. Germline values: CDR1 GTSNPN, CDR2 SVGIG (reference sequence). This CDR3 region has 16 residues. The germline V and J ends were trimmed by 0 bases and 4 bases, with 18 bases remaining between them. Diagnosis relied on clinical symptoms, serum thyroxine and TRAb, thyroid ultrasound and orbital computed tomography. This clonotype has a count of ten or more. RNA transcripts provided the source from which TCR beta CDR3 regions were amplified. Carried out on the TCR CDR3, a first-round RT-PCR used the HTBI primer set. One entry per CDR3 protein results from TCRdb running MiXCR on the multiplex PCR reads. Among about 300,000 distinct CDR3 sequences listed, approximately 18% were seen once.

What was sequenced was blood. This sequence originates from a man aged 50 or older with Graves' ophthalmopathy. The rearrangement links TRBV30 to TRBJ1-2; no definite D call. CDR3 in DNA: TGTGCCTGGAGTGTACTCGGGCAGGCAGTTTTCTATGGCTACACCTTC. Translation gives CAWSVLGQAVFYGYTF.